The T cell receptor (beta chain) under discussion was sequenced for a study of blood T cell repertoires in COVID-19. CDR1 is SGHTA, CDR2 FQGTGA, per germline. V lost 4 bases to trimming and J lost 8 bases; unmatched junction nucleotides: 2. CDR3 size: 14 residues. This clone has a single count. The method was immunoSEQ multiplex PCR; TCRdb's version includes in-frame clones alone and lacks a portion of them. The data contain roughly 200,000 clones, more than 75% of them singletons. The V gene is TRBV7-3, the J gene TRBJ2-2; TRBD2 agrees at 12 bases. The receptor's source is a woman of 80 years or more with COVID-19, enrolled during active disease. The sequenced sample consisted of peripheral blood. The CDR3 here is CASSSGTSGGELFF. CDR3 bases: TGTGCCAGCAGCTCTGGGACTAGCGGGGGGGAGCTGTTTTTT.